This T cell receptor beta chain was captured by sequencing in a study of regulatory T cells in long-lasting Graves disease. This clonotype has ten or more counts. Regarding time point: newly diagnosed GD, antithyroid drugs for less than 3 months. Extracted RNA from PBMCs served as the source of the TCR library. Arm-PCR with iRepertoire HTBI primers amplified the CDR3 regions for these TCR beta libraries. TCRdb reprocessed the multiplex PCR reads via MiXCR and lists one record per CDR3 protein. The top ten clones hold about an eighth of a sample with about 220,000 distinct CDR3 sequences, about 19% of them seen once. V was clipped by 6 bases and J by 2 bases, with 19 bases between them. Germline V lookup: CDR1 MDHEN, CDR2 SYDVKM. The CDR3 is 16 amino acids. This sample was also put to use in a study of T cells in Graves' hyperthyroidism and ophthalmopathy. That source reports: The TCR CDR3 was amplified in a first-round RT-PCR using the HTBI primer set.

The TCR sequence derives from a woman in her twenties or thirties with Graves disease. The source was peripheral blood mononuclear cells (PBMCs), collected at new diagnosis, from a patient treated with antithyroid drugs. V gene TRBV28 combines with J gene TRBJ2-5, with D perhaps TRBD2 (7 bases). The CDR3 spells CASSSWGGPGQETQYF. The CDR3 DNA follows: TGTGCCAGCAGCTCCTGGGGGGGGCCGGGGCAAGAGACCCAGTACTTC.